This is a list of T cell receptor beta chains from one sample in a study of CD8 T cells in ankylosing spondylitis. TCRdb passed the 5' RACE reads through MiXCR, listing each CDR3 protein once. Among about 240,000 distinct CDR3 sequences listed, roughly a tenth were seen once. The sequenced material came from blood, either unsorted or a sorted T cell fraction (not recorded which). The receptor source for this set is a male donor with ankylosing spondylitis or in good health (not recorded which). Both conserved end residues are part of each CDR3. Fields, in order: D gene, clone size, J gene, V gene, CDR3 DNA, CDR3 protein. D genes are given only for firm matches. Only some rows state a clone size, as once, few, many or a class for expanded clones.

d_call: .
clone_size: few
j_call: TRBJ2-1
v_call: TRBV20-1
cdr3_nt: TGCATCGGGGCCTACAATGAGCAGTTCTTC
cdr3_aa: CIGAYNEQFF

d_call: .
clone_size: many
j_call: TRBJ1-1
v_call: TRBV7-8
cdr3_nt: TGTGCCAGCAGCACCCGACCAGACTCGAACACTGAAGCTTTCTTT
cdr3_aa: CASSTRPDSNTEAFF

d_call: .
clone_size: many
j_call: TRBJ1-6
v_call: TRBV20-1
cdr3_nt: TGCAGTGCTAGAGAGGGCGCTTCACCCCTCCACTTT
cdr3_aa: CSAREGASPLHF

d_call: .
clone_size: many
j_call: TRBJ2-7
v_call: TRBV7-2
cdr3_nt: TGTGCCAGCAGCCCGCAGGAGGCTCGGCGGTACTTC
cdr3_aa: CASSPQEARRYF

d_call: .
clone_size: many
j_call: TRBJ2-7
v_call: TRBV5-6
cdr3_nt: TGTGCCAGCAGCTTTCAGGGAGAGGGCTACGAGCAGTACTTC
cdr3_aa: CASSFQGEGYEQYF

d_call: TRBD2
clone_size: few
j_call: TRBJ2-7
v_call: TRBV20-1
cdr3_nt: TGCAGTGCGGCTCAGCGGGAGTTTAACGAGCAGTACTTC
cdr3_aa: CSAAQREFNEQYF

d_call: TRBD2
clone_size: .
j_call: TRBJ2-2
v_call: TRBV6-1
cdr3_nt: TGTGTCAGCAGCGTGACTAGCGGGAGAAACACCGGGGAGCTGTTTTTT
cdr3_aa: CVSSVTSGRNTGELFF

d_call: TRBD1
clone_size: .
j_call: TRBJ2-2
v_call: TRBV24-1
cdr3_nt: TGTGCCACCAGTGATTCCCGACAGGGTCCGACCGGGGAGCTGTTTTTT
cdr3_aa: CATSDSRQGPTGELFF

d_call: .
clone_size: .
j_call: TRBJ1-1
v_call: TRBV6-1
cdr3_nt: TGTGCCAGCAGGAAACAGGGAAGTACTGAAGCTTTCTTT
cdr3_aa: CASRKQGSTEAFF

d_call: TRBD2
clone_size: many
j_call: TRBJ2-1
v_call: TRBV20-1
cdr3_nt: TGCAGTGCTAGAGATATAGTAGCGGGGGGTCATGAGCAGTTCTTC
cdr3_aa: CSARDIVAGGHEQFF

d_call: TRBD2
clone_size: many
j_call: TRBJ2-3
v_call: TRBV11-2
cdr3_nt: TGTGCCAGCAGCTTAAACGGGAGGGCCGTGATGGATACGCAGTATTTT
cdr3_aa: CASSLNGRAVMDTQYF

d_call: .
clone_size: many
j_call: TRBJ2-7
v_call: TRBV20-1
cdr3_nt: TGCAGTGCTAAGGGGCCGGAAACAGGGAAACACGAGCAGTACTTC
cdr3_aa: CSAKGPETGKHEQYF

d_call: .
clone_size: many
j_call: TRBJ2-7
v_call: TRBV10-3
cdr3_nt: TGTGCCATCAGTGGGCAAGGGGTAGGTGAGCAGTACTTC
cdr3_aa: CAISGQGVGEQYF

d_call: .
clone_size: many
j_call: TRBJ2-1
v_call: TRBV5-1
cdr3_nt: TGCGCCAGCAGCTTGGATGGTGGGGGCTCCTACAATGAGCAGTTCTTC
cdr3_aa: CASSLDGGGSYNEQFF

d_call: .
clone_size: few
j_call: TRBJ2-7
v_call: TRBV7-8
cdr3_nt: TGTGCCAGCAGCTTAGCGCGAGTCTACGAGCAGTACTTC
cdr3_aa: CASSLARVYEQYF

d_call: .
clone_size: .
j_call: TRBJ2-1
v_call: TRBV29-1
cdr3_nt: TGCAGCGTGGGGACGTACAATGAGCAGTTCTTC
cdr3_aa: CSVGTYNEQFF

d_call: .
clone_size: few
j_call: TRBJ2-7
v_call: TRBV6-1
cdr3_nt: TGTGCCAGCAGGGGCCATTTCACGACAGGAGAAGAGCAGTACTTC
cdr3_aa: CASRGHFTTGEEQYF

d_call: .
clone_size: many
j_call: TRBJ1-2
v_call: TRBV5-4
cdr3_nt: TGTGCCAGCATCGCCGGAACAGGCTTAGTCGGAGGCTATGGCTACACCTTC
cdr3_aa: CASIAGTGLVGGYGYTF

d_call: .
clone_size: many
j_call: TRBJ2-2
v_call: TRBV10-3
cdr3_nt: TGTGCCCTTGCTCCGGGACAAGACACCGGGGAGCTGTTTTTT
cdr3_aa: CALAPGQDTGELFF

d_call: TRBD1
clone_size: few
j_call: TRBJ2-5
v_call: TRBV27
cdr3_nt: TGTGCCAGCGGATACAGGGGAGAGACCCAGTACTTC
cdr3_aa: CASGYRGETQYF

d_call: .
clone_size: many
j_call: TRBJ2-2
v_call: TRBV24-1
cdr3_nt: TGTGCCACCATTGGTGACGCCGGGGAGCTGTTTTTT
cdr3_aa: CATIGDAGELFF

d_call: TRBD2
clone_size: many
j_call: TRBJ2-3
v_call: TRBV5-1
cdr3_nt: TGCGCCAGCAGCTTGGAAGGGGCGGGGGGTAGAGATACGCAGTATTTT
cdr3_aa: CASSLEGAGGRDTQYF

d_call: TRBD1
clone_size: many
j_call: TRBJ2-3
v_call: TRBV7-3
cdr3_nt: TGTGCCAGCAGCTCAGGACAGGGGGCTGGAGATACGCAGTATTTT
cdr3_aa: CASSSGQGAGDTQYF

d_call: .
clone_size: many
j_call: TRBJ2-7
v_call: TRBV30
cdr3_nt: TGTGCCTGGAGTGGAGGACAGCCCTCCTACGAGCAGTACTTC
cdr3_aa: CAWSGGQPSYEQYF

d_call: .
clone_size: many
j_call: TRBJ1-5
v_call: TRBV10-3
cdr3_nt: TGTGCCATCAGTGAGTCGAAAGGTGATCAGCCCCAGCATTTT
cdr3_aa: CAISESKGDQPQHF

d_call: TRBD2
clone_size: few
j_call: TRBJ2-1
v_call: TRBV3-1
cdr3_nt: TGTGCCAGCAGAGCCGGACTAGCGGGTAACAATGAGCAGTTCTTC
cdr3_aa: CASRAGLAGNNEQFF

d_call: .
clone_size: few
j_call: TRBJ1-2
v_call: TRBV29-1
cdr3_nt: TGCAGCGGTGCCATGGCAGGAGGCTACACCTTC
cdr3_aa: CSGAMAGGYTF

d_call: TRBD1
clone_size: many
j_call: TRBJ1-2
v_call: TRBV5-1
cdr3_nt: TGCGCCAGCAGCCCAGGGACAGGGGGCCGCGGCTACACCTTC
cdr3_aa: CASSPGTGGRGYTF

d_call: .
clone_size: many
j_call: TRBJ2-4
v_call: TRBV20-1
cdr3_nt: TGCAGTGCTAGGCTGCAGGGTGGAAACATTCAGTACTTC
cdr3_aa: CSARLQGGNIQYF

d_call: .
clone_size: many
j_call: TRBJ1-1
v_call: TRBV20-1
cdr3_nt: TGCAGTGCTTCCGCTACAGCGAACACTGAAGCTTTCTTT
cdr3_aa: CSASATANTEAFF

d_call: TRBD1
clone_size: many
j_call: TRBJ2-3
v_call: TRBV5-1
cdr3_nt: TGCGCCAGCAGCTTGGGGACAGGGAGCGGCAACGCGCAGTATTTT
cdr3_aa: CASSLGTGSGNAQYF